The 25 T cell receptor beta chains in this list originate from one sample, sequenced in a study of cytomegalovirus exposure and HLA in healthy donors. Researchers ran the PCR with 60 Vbeta and 13 Jbeta primers. Repertoires were generated with immunoSEQ multiplex PCR, while TCRdb's copy carries only in-frame clones and drops some. There are a few hundred thousand clones in the sample; 75% to 85% occur only once, and more than 1.3% lies in the top ten. The source material was PBMCs. These receptors came from a girl aged 5-17 years in good health and CMV-seronegative.

J is TRBJ1-3 and V is TRBV27; D call uncertain. Trimming took 5 bases from V and 0 from J, leaving 14 bases between them. Germline CDR1 and CDR2: MNHEY and SMNVEV (reference sequence). The CDR3 contains 16 residues. CDR3 amino acids: CASSRLLPSSGNTIYF. The DNA of the CDR3 is TGTGCCAGCAGTCGCCTCCTCCCGAGCTCTGGAAACACCATATATTTT.

The V call is TRBV2, the J call TRBJ1-4; D perhaps matches TRBD1 (6 bases). This CDR3 is 16 amino acids long. The V gene's germline CDR1 is SNHLY and CDR2 FYNNEI. V shed 6 bases and J shed 5 bases, with 19 bases lying between them. The CDR3 DNA is TGTGCCAGCAGCAGGGAGGGGGGGTCGGTGAATGAAAAACTGTTTTTT. It is translated as CASSREGGSVNEKLFF.

The sample holds one count of this clone. V is TRBV27 and J is TRBJ1-1; the D gene is possibly TRBD1 (5 bases). Germline loops: CDR1 MNHEY, CDR2 SMNVEV (reference sequence). Trimming cost V 10 bases and J 1 base, with 10 bases left between them. The CDR3 sequence is 12 residues long. The CDR3 sequence is CATRQTNTEAFF. The CDR3 DNA is TGTGCCACCCGACAGACGAACACTGAAGCTTTCTTT.

The chain combines TRBV30 with TRBJ2-3; 10 bases match TRBD2. V dropped 0 bases and J dropped 2; count of bases not matched to a gene: 14. CDR1 and CDR2 from the germline V gene are GTSNPN and SVGIG (reference sequence). This CDR3 has 19 amino acids. The CDR3 spells CAWSVSSGRAFVNTDTQYF. CDR3 bases: TGTGCCTGGAGTGTCTCTAGCGGGAGAGCTTTCGTAAACACAGATACGCAGTATTTT.

The V call is TRBV6-1, the J call TRBJ1-1; weak D call: TRBD1 (5 bases). V was pared by 4 bases and J by 6 bases, with 24 bases between. The CDR3 totals 17 residues. Germline-derived CDR1 and CDR2 are MNHNS and SASEGT. Written as DNA, the CDR3 is TGTGCCAGCAGTGGCTTCGGACCAGGGAGGTTGGCGGCTGAAGCTTTCTTT. It specifies CASSGFGPGRLAAEAFF.

V gene TRBV7-2 combines with J gene TRBJ1-2; the D gene is possibly TRBD1 (6 bases). The V gene's germline CDR1 is SGHTA and CDR2 FQGNSA. V was shortened by 5 bases and J by 2 bases, with 12 bases between the two germline ends. There are 14 residues in the CDR3. The CDR3 is CASSTPTGNYGYTF. The CDR3 nucleotides read TGTGCCAGCAGCACTCCGACAGGAAACTATGGCTACACCTTC.

The V and J genes are TRBV19 and TRBJ1-2; the D gene is possibly TRBD1 (5 bases). Germline V gene lookup returns CDR1 LNHDA and CDR2 SQIVND (reference sequence). The CDR3 covers 12 residues. V shed 10 bases and J shed 6 bases, with 15 bases lying between them. The CDR3 is CATGTRGDGYTF. CDR3 in DNA: TGTGCCACGGGGACCCGGGGGGATGGCTACACCTTC.

There are a few counts of this clone. V gene TRBV19 combines with J gene TRBJ1-5; 10 bases match TRBD1. With V trimmed by 3 bases and J by 5 bases, 7 bases remained unmatched. The CDR3 runs to 16 residues. CDR1 and CDR2 (germline): LNHDA, SQIVND (reference sequence). The CDR3 nucleotides read TGTGCCAGTAGTATCGGCGGGACAGGGGACCATCAGCCCCAGCATTTT. The encoded protein is CASSIGGTGDHQPQHF.

The V and J genes are TRBV15 and TRBJ2-7; TRBD2 matches at 9 bases. The CDR3 is 15 amino acids. V lost 4 bases and J lost 7; bases outside the gene matches: 11. Germline-derived CDR1 and CDR2 are LNHNV and YYDKDF (reference sequence). In DNA, the CDR3 is TGTGCCACCAGCATGGGCGGGAGGGCCATCGGAGAGCAGTACTTC. It translates to CATSMGGRAIGEQYF.

This chain links TRBV13 with TRBJ1-1; tentative D call: TRBD1 (5 bases). The CDR3 contains 13 residues. Germline V gives CDR1 PRHDT, CDR2 FYEKMQ (reference sequence). V gave up 3 bases and J gave up 6 bases, with 11 bases separating them. The CDR3 protein is CASSFADRAEAFF. The CDR3 DNA sequence: TGTGCCAGCAGCTTCGCCGACAGAGCTGAAGCTTTCTTT.

V gene TRBV19 combines with J gene TRBJ1-3, with 7 bases fitting TRBD1. The germline CDR1 and CDR2 sequences are LNHDA and SQIVND (reference sequence). The V and J ends lost 3 bases and 2 bases, in that order; junction bases with no gene match: 19. This CDR3 region has 20 residues. DNA of the CDR3: TGTGCCAGTAGTATTTATTGGAAGGGACAGCGTAACGGAACTGGAAACACCATATATTTT. Translating gives CASSIYWKGQRNGTGNTIYF. The full variable domain, in which reference TRBV19 and TRBJ1-3 provide the parts outside the CDR3, is DGGITQSPKYLFRKEGQNVTLSCEQNLNHDAMYWYRQDPGQGLRLIYYSQIVNDFQKGDIAEGYSVSREKKESFPLTVTSAQKNPTAFYLCASSIYWKGQRNGTGNTIYFGEGSWLTVV.

As to this clone: An end of the junction differs from the germline gene, which may be a read error. This chain uses TRBV13 with TRBJ2-5, with a weak D call TRBD2 (7 bases). The CDR3 is 16 residues long. CDR1 PRHDT and CDR2 FYEKMQ come from the germline V gene (reference sequence). The CDR3 sequence: CVSRQLNGGRRETQYF. CDR3 coding DNA: TGTGTCAGCAGACAACTCAACGGGGGGCGGCGAGAGACCCAGTACTTC.

The chain links TRBV9 to TRBJ1-1; the D is unclear. Trimming took off 0 bases at V and 10 bases at J, with 10 bases between the two ends. Germline V gives CDR1 SGDLS, CDR2 YYNGEE. This CDR3 contains 12 residues. This CDR3 is CASSVDGQLAFF. The CDR3 nucleotides read TGTGCCAGCAGCGTAGATGGGCAGCTAGCTTTCTTT. Full variable domain (missing parts from reference TRBV9 and TRBJ1-1): DSGVTQTPKHLITATGQRVTLRCSPRSGDLSVYWYQQSLDQGLQFLIQYYNGEERAKGNILERFSAQQFPDLHSELNLSSLELGDSALYFCASSVDGQLAFFGQGTRLTVV.

With respect to this clone: Other DNA sequences of this sample code for an identical CDR3. V usage is TRBV28 and J usage is TRBJ2-1, with D possibly being TRBD2 (5 bases). Deletions cut 5 bases from V and 0 bases from J, with 11 bases between. The CDR3 extends over 15 amino acids. The germline V gene encodes CDR1 MDHEN and CDR2 SYDVKM. The CDR3 loop reads CASSPSGSSYNEQFF. CDR3 bases: TGTGCCAGCAGTCCGAGCGGCAGCTCCTACAATGAGCAGTTCTTC. The full variable domain, rest sourced from reference TRBV28 and TRBJ2-1, is DVKVTQSSRYLVKRTGEKVFLECVQDMDHENMFWYRQDPGLGLRLIYFSYDVKMKEKGDIPEGYSVSREKKERFSLILESASTNQTSMYLCASSPSGSSYNEQFFGPGTRLTVL.

The chain employs TRBV5-6 and TRBJ2-1; weak D call: TRBD2 (6 bases). Germline-derived CDR1 and CDR2 are SGHDT and YYEEEE. The V gene lost 2 bases and the J gene lost 2 bases, with 11 bases spanning the gap. CDR3 length: 15 amino acids. The DNA of the CDR3 is TGTGCCAGCAGCTTTAGCGGAGGTGCCTACAATGAGCAGTTCTTC. Translation: CASSFSGGAYNEQFF.

The chain joins TRBV28 to TRBJ1-5; possibly TRBD1 for D (5 bases). The CDR3 contains 13 residues. Trimming took 3 bases from V and 4 from J, leaving 7 bases between them. Germline V gives CDR1 MDHEN, CDR2 SYDVKM. CDR3 in amino acids: CASSFRQNQPQHF. DNA of the CDR3: TGTGCCAGCAGTTTCCGACAGAATCAGCCCCAGCATTTT.

J is TRBJ2-3 and V is TRBV5-1, with D possibly being TRBD1 (6 bases). The germline V gene encodes CDR1 SGHRS and CDR2 YFSETQ. Trimming removed 4 bases at V and 2 bases at J, with 17 bases between. This CDR3 has 16 residues. The CDR3 region is CASSLTGSHPTDTQYF. CDR3 in DNA: TGCGCCAGCAGCCTAACAGGGTCTCACCCCACAGATACGCAGTATTTT.

Comment on this clone: Germline is not matched at one junction end, which may reflect a read error. The chain has TRBV4-1 and TRBJ2-1, with D possibly being TRBD1 (5 bases). Germline V gene sequence: CDR1 MGHRA, CDR2 YSYEKL. This CDR3 spans 15 amino acids. CDR3 nucleotide sequence: TGCGCCAGCAGACAAGGCGACAGTGGATTCAATGAGCAGTTCTTC. It encodes CASRQGDSGFNEQFF.

This clone came up once. This chain links TRBV18 with TRBJ2-2; D is perhaps TRBD1 (6 bases). The V gene's germline CDR1 is KGHSH and CDR2 LQKENI. The CDR3 is 16 residues long. The V end lost 2 bases, the J end lost 1 base, and 11 bases lay between the germline ends. CDR3 loop: CASSPSRTENTGELFF. CDR3 nucleotide sequence: TGTGCCAGCTCACCATCGAGGACAGAGAACACCGGGGAGCTGTTTTTT.

The chain joins TRBV27 to TRBJ2-2; D not certain. The CDR3 loop spans 13 amino acids. Germline CDR1 MNHEY, CDR2 SMNVEV (reference sequence). V was trimmed by 9 bases and J by 5 bases, leaving 13 bases between them. CDR3 sequence reads: CARSSTETGELFF. CDR3 DNA: TGTGCCAGATCGAGTACCGAGACCGGGGAGCTGTTTTTT.

J is TRBJ2-7 and V is TRBV6-1; D gene uncertain. Germline lookup yields CDR1 MNHNS and CDR2 SASEGT. This CDR3 spans 16 amino acids. V lost 2 bases and J 0 bases, leaving 14 bases between the germline ends. Here the CDR3 DNA reads TGTGCCAGCAGTGAACAACCCCCGGGTAGCTCCTACGAGCAGTACTTC. Translating gives CASSEQPPGSSYEQYF.

The J gene is TRBJ1-5, the V gene TRBV5-8; D may be TRBD1 (5 bases). The CDR3 totals 15 residues. The V end was cut by 4 bases, the J end by 5 bases, with 16 bases between. Germline-derived CDR1 and CDR2 are SGHTS and YDEGEE. The DNA for the CDR3 is TGTGCCAGCAGCCGTTTCAGGTTAGGGGATCAGCCCCAGCATTTT. Encoded protein: CASSRFRLGDQPQHF.

The chain is built from TRBV5-5 and TRBJ1-1; no clear D. Trimming shortened V by 3 bases and J by 5 bases, and 20 bases separated the two germline ends. This CDR3 is 16 amino acids long. Germline V gene data show CDR1 as SGHKS and CDR2 as YYEKEE (reference sequence). In DNA form, the CDR3 reads TGTGCCAGCAGCTCGGGGTCAGCTTTCGGATATACTGAAGCTTTCTTT. This encodes CASSSGSAFGYTEAFF.

This clone has more than one count but fewer than ten. The gene calls are TRBV18 and TRBJ1-1; 7 bases fit TRBD1. V lost 4 bases to trimming and J lost 8 bases; unmatched junction nucleotides: 4. There are 12 residues in the CDR3. Per the germline V gene, CDR1 is KGHSH and CDR2 is LQKENI. DNA of the CDR3: TGTGCCAGCTCACTGACAGGGAAAGAAGCTTTCTTT. Its translation is CASSLTGKEAFF.

This rearrangement joins TRBV6-6 to TRBJ2-3, with 9 bases matching TRBD1. V lost 10 bases, J lost 3 bases, and 5 bases stayed unmatched. This CDR3 contains 13 residues. CDR1 and CDR2 from the germline V gene are MNHNY and SVGAGI (reference sequence). The CDR3, as DNA: TGTGCCACAACGGACAGGGGAACAGATACGCAGTATTTT. Encoded protein: CATTDRGTDTQYF.